The 27 T cell receptor beta chains below were found in one sample sequenced in a study of cytomegalovirus exposure and HLA in healthy donors (dated by TCRdb to 2016 to 2017). Library preparation was by the immunoSEQ multiplex PCR assay. For the multiplex PCR, a mixture combining 60 forward primers for TCR Vbeta segments and 13 reverse primers for TCR Jbeta segments was used. Not all clones reach the TCRdb copy of this immuneACCESS table, which keeps in-frame sequences only. Checked studies attribute under half of the gap to unresolved V genes and leave the rest unexplained. This sample lists around 170,000 clones; around four fifths were detected once. Of the sample, about 1.5% is held by the ten largest clones. The sequenced sample was PBMCs. All receptors come from a young man in good health and CMV-seronegative.

The chain joins TRBV11-1 to TRBJ2-2; TRBD2 matches 11 bases. The CDR3 length is 16 residues. Germline CDR1 reads SGHAT; CDR2 reads FQDESV (reference sequence). Unmatched junction bases numbered 6, after V lost 5 bases and J lost 4 bases. CDR3 in amino acids: CASSLRLAGPTGELFF. CDR3 sequence (DNA): TGTGCCAGCAGCCTCAGACTAGCGGGGCCCACCGGGGAGCTGTTTTTT.

This clone was seen just once. The chain carries TRBV5-4 and TRBJ2-3; 10 bases map to TRBD2. The CDR3 is 14 amino acids. V dropped 0 bases and J dropped 9; count of bases not matched to a gene: 4. Germline CDR1 and CDR2: SGHNT and YYREEE (reference sequence). CDR3 DNA: TGTGCCAGCAGCTTGGGACTAGCGGGTATGACGCAGTATTTT. It encodes CASSLGLAGMTQYF. The full variable domain, in which reference TRBV5-4 and TRBJ2-3 provide the parts outside the CDR3, is ETGVTQSPTHLIKTRGQQVTLRCSSQSGHNTVSWYQQALGQGPQFIFQYYREEENGRGNFPPRFSGLQFPNYSSELNVNALELDDSALYLCASSLGLAGMTQYFGPGTRLTVL.

This chain joins TRBV19 and TRBJ1-1; 8 positions agree with TRBD1. V lost 6 bases and J lost 1; bases outside the gene matches: 7. The germline V gene has CDR1 LNHDA and CDR2 SQIVND (reference sequence). The CDR3 runs to 15 residues. CDR3 amino acids: CASRPDRGGNTEAFF. The CDR3 region has the DNA TGTGCCAGTAGGCCCGACAGGGGAGGGAACACTGAAGCTTTCTTT. Based on the CDR3 plus reference TRBV19 and TRBJ1-1, the full variable domain is DGGITQSPKYLFRKEGQNVTLSCEQNLNHDAMYWYRQDPGQGLRLIYYSQIVNDFQKGDIAEGYSVSREKKESFPLTVTSAQKNPTAFYLCASRPDRGGNTEAFFGQGTRLTVV.

This rearrangement joins TRBV4-3 to TRBJ1-2; 7 nucleotides match TRBD1. Per germline, CDR1 LGHNA and CDR2 YSLEER. The V and J ends lost 3 bases and 7 bases, in that order; junction bases with no gene match: 11. This CDR3 region has 15 residues. The CDR3 is CASSQNRQGGCGYTF. The CDR3 DNA reads TGCGCCAGCAGCCAGAACCGACAGGGTGGTTGTGGCTACACCTTC.

The rearrangement joins TRBV2 to TRBJ2-3; D possibly corresponds to TRBD2 (6 bases). The V gene lost 3 bases and the J gene lost 10 bases, with 14 bases spanning the gap. The CDR3 is 13 amino acids. Germline assignment: CDR1 SNHLY and CDR2 FYNNEI. CDR3 sequence: CASSDGRGTAQYF. The CDR3 DNA reads as TGTGCCAGCAGTGACGGTCGAGGGACTGCGCAGTATTTT.

The J gene is TRBJ2-3, the V gene TRBV9; D unclear. The CDR3 sequence is 13 residues long. Trimming took off 3 bases at V and 0 bases at J, with 5 bases between the two ends. From germline, CDR1 is SGDLS and CDR2 YYNGEE. In DNA, the CDR3 is TGTGCCAGCAGCGCTACCAGCACAGATACGCAGTATTTT. It is translated as CASSATSTDTQYF.

The chain has TRBV5-1 and TRBJ2-5; 11 nucleotides match TRBD2. J was trimmed by 5 bases and V by 4 bases; bases with no gene match: 7. CDR1 and CDR2 from the germline V gene are SGHRS and YFSETQ. CDR3 length: 15 residues. CDR3 amino acids: CASSPVAGGRETQYF. The CDR3 coding sequence is TGCGCCAGCAGCCCTGTAGCGGGGGGGCGGGAGACCCAGTACTTC.

This clone was detected only a few times. The chain combines TRBV6-1 with TRBJ1-2, with D maybe TRBD1 (6 bases). The CDR3 is made up of 13 amino acids. V lost 8 bases to trimming and J lost 0 bases, with 10 bases between them. Germline values: CDR1 MNHNS, CDR2 SASEGT. The CDR3 loop reads CASRTDTNYGYTF. CDR3 nucleotides: TGTGCCAGCCGGACAGATACTAACTATGGCTACACCTTC.

This sequence joins TRBV5-1 and TRBJ2-1; 8 nucleotides align to TRBD2. The V gene's germline CDR1 is SGHRS and CDR2 YFSETQ. This CDR3 region has 16 residues. V shed 4 bases and J 2 bases; nucleotides not matched to a gene: 8. Here the CDR3 reads CASSVPRGGTYNEQFF. For the CDR3, the DNA is TGCGCCAGCAGCGTACCACGGGGGGGGACCTACAATGAGCAGTTCTTC. Filled out from reference TRBV5-1 and TRBJ2-1, the complete variable domain reads KAGVTQTPRYLIKTRGQQVTLSCSPISGHRSVSWYQQTPGQGLQFLFEYFSETQRNKGNFPGRFSGRQFSNSRSEMNVSTLELGDSALYLCASSVPRGGTYNEQFFGPGTRLTVL.

With regard to this clone: Other DNA sequences of this sample code for an identical CDR3. The chain uses TRBV7-2 and TRBJ1-2, with TRBD1 as a possible D gene (5 bases). Per the germline V gene, CDR1 is SGHTA and CDR2 is FQGNSA. The CDR3 runs 12 residues. Trimming removed 9 bases from V and 3 bases from J, with 11 bases in between. The CDR3 DNA reads as TGTGCCAGTCAGGGTTTTGACTATGGCTACACCTTC. This sequence encodes CASQGFDYGYTF.

The chain joins TRBV4-3 to TRBJ1-1; D possibly corresponds to TRBD1 (6 bases). Trimming took 3 bases from V and 5 from J, leaving 7 bases between them. Germline values: CDR1 LGHNA, CDR2 YSLEER. CDR3 length: 12 amino acids. The CDR3 DNA sequence: TGCGCCAGCAGCCAGCAGGGGACTGAAGCTTTCTTT. Translation: CASSQQGTEAFF.

The chain couples TRBV5-6 to TRBJ1-4; TRBD1 matches 7 bases. This CDR3 spans 15 amino acids. V was pared by 4 bases and J by 4 bases, with 7 bases of the junction left unmatched. In germline, CDR1 is SGHDT, CDR2 YYEEEE. The CDR3 region is CASSLGGQNNEKLFF. CDR3 nucleotide sequence: TGTGCCAGCAGCCTCGGGGGACAGAATAATGAAAAACTGTTTTTT.

The chain has TRBV7-8 and TRBJ1-2, with 12 bases fitting TRBD1. Germline V gene data show CDR1 as SGHVS and CDR2 as FQNEAQ. The trim removed 7 bases at V and 4 bases at J, leaving 10 bases unmatched. CDR3 size: 16 residues. CDR3 loop: CASTPLGTGGVYGYTF. The CDR3 DNA reads TGTGCCAGCACCCCCCTCGGGACAGGGGGCGTCTATGGCTACACCTTC.

This rearrangement joins TRBV5-6 to TRBJ2-1, with TRBD2 matching 9 bases. The CDR3 has 15 amino acids. Germline trimming cut 0 bases from V and 5 bases from J; bases unmatched to any gene: 3. Per the germline V gene, CDR1 is SGHDT and CDR2 is YYEEEE. This CDR3 is CASSLGAGGDNEQFF. DNA for the CDR3: TGTGCCAGCAGCTTGGGAGCGGGAGGAGACAATGAGCAGTTCTTC.

V usage is TRBV30 and J usage is TRBJ1-1; 9 bases line up with TRBD1. Germline V gives CDR1 GTSNPN, CDR2 SVGIG (reference sequence). V dropped 4 bases and J dropped 7; count of bases not matched to a gene: 1. This CDR3 comprises 11 residues. The CDR3 sequence is CAWNRGREAFF. The CDR3 DNA reads as TGTGCCTGGAACAGGGGGCGTGAAGCTTTCTTT.

The rearrangement joins TRBV4-1 to TRBJ1-2; D is possibly TRBD1 (6 bases). The CDR3 runs 13 residues. V lost 5 bases and J 8 bases, leaving 15 bases between the germline ends. Germline lookup yields CDR1 MGHRA and CDR2 YSYEKL. CDR3 DNA sequence: TGCGCCAGCAGCTTAACAGGGCTGAGGGGCTACACCTTC. Protein: CASSLTGLRGYTF.

V gene TRBV25-1 combines with J gene TRBJ2-5; possible D gene TRBD2, 6 bases. V was clipped by 3 bases and J by 3 bases, with 8 bases between them. CDR1 and CDR2 from the germline V gene are MGHDK and SYGVNS. This CDR3 region has 13 residues. Here the CDR3 reads CASSDGGKETQYF. DNA for the CDR3: TGTGCCAGCAGTGATGGAGGGAAAGAGACCCAGTACTTC.

This chain uses TRBV5-1 with TRBJ1-2; 7 bases are shared with TRBD1. The CDR3 sequence is 15 residues long. V was pared by 4 bases and J by 6 bases, with 12 bases of the junction left unmatched. CDR1 and CDR2 (germline): SGHRS, YFSETQ. CDR3 amino acids: CASSPWDRPFDGYTF. CDR3 nucleotides: TGCGCCAGCAGCCCTTGGGACAGACCCTTTGATGGCTACACCTTC. The full variable domain, completed using reference TRBV5-1 and TRBJ1-2, is KAGVTQTPRYLIKTRGQQVTLSCSPISGHRSVSWYQQTPGQGLQFLFEYFSETQRNKGNFPGRFSGRQFSNSRSEMNVSTLELGDSALYLCASSPWDRPFDGYTFGSGTRLTVV.

This chain links TRBV19 with TRBJ2-7; 14 nucleotides match TRBD2. V lost 5 bases, J lost 3 bases, and 3 bases stayed unmatched. The CDR3 covers 15 residues. Per the germline V gene, CDR1 is LNHDA and CDR2 is SQIVND (reference sequence). The CDR3, as DNA: TGTGCCAGTAGTCGACTAGCGGGGGGGTACTACGAGCAGTACTTC. Translating it yields CASSRLAGGYYEQYF.

DNA of the CDR3: TGTGCCAGCAGCTCCCCGAGCAATGAGCAGTTCTTC. Translation gives CASSSPSNEQFF. The rearrangement joins TRBV7-2 to TRBJ2-1, with D hard to call. This CDR3 comprises 12 residues. Germline V CDR1 and CDR2: SGHTA, FQGNSA. Deletions cut 4 bases from V and 6 bases from J, with 7 bases between. Full variable domain (remainder filled in from reference TRBV7-2 and TRBJ2-1): GAGVSQSPSNKVTEKGKDVELRCDPISGHTALYWYRQSLGQGLEFLIYFQGNSAPDKSGLPSDRFSAERTGGSVSTLTIQRTQQEDSAVYLCASSSPSNEQFFGPGTRLTVL.

This clone was seen a few times. The chain couples TRBV6-6 to TRBJ2-5, with a possible D match to TRBD1 (6 bases). Looked up from germline, CDR1 is MNHNY and CDR2 is SVGAGI (reference sequence). V dropped 2 bases and J dropped 5 bases, with 9 bases sitting between them. This CDR3 comprises 13 residues. The CDR3 protein is CASSYNRVETQYF. In DNA form, the CDR3 reads TGTGCCAGCAGTTACAACAGGGTCGAGACCCAGTACTTC.

This clone appeared once. The chain employs TRBV19 and TRBJ1-1; TRBD1 matches at 8 bases. J gave up 2 bases and V 5 bases, and 10 bases lay outside the gene matches. Germline assignment: CDR1 LNHDA and CDR2 SQIVND (reference sequence). CDR3 length: 16 residues. As DNA, the CDR3 is TGTGCCAGTAGTCCTGACAGGGGATTGATCAACACTGAAGCTTTCTTT. Translation gives CASSPDRGLINTEAFF. The full variable domain, rest sourced from reference TRBV19 and TRBJ1-1, is DGGITQSPKYLFRKEGQNVTLSCEQNLNHDAMYWYRQDPGQGLRLIYYSQIVNDFQKGDIAEGYSVSREKKESFPLTVTSAQKNPTAFYLCASSPDRGLINTEAFFGQGTRLTVV.

The genes are TRBV27 and TRBJ2-7; D may be TRBD1 (6 bases). V lost 4 bases and J lost 3, with 13 bases in between. Per the germline V gene, CDR1 is MNHEY and CDR2 is SMNVEV (reference sequence). This CDR3 spans 14 amino acids. The CDR3 spells CASSSGARVYEQYF. As DNA, the CDR3 is TGTGCCAGCAGTTCAGGGGCCCGCGTCTACGAGCAGTACTTC.

This chain joins TRBV6-1 and TRBJ2-7; 8 nucleotides line up with TRBD2. The trim removed 6 bases at V and 3 bases at J, leaving 10 bases unmatched. CDR1 is MNHNS and CDR2 is SASEGT in the germline V gene. The CDR3 loop spans 15 amino acids. CDR3 nucleotides: TGTGCCAGCAGCGAGCGCCGACTAGCGCTCTACGAGCAGTACTTC. It yields the protein CASSERRLALYEQYF.

The chain carries TRBV9 and TRBJ2-3; D perhaps matches TRBD2 (5 bases). V lost 5 bases, J lost 0 bases, and 16 bases lay in between. The CDR3 runs 16 residues. Per germline, CDR1 SGDLS and CDR2 YYNGEE. The CDR3 DNA is TGTGCCAGCAGTTCCAGGTGGAGGACTAGCACAGATACGCAGTATTTT. Its protein is CASSSRWRTSTDTQYF.

This clone was seen a few times. The chain combines TRBV2 with TRBJ2-3; 7 bases align to TRBD1. This CDR3 is 15 amino acids long. Looked up from germline, CDR1 is SNHLY and CDR2 is FYNNEI. J lost 0 bases, V lost 8 bases, and 8 bases had no gene match. CDR3 in amino acids: CASEGQALSTDTQYF. DNA for the CDR3: TGTGCCAGCGAAGGACAGGCCCTTAGCACAGATACGCAGTATTTT.

This chain links TRBV6-6 with TRBJ2-3; no clear D gene. This CDR3 comprises 13 residues. Per germline, CDR1 MNHNY and CDR2 SVGAGI (reference sequence). Trimming stripped 2 bases from V and 4 bases from J, with 7 bases between. The CDR3 reads CASSYDSADTQYF. The DNA for the CDR3 is TGTGCCAGCAGTTACGATTCAGCAGATACGCAGTATTTT.